The clone carrying this T cell receptor beta chain was counted only a few times. Authors' processing steps: Reference gene primer amplification gave nucleated cell count estimates. Repertoires were generated with immunoSEQ multiplex PCR, while TCRdb's copy carries only in-frame clones and drops some. The D gene and trimming were derived from the DNA, and the V and J assignments and clone size from that table. This sample has about 220,000 clones, with approximately 85% found just once. During active infection, Seattle patients enrolled and were then monitored through disease. This entry comes from a study of blood T cell repertoires in COVID-19. Overall study context: Researchers got acute and convalescent COVID-19 samples from the United States, Italy and Spain. The analysed material was cDNA or gDNA that came from T cells, B-cell-depleted T cells, or PBMCs.

Germline CDR1 is MDHEN and CDR2 is SYDVKM. The CDR3 sequence is 17 residues long. Deletions cut 7 bases from V and 0 bases from J, with 21 bases between. The origin of this receptor is a woman in her seventies with COVID-19, enrolled during active disease. V usage is TRBV28 and J usage is TRBJ1-1; D not certain. Sequencing input: peripheral blood. Written as DNA, the CDR3 is TGTGCCAGCAACCCTGGTGGGCAGGTCGGGATGAACACTGAAGCTTTCTTT. Amino acids: CASNPGGQVGMNTEAFF.